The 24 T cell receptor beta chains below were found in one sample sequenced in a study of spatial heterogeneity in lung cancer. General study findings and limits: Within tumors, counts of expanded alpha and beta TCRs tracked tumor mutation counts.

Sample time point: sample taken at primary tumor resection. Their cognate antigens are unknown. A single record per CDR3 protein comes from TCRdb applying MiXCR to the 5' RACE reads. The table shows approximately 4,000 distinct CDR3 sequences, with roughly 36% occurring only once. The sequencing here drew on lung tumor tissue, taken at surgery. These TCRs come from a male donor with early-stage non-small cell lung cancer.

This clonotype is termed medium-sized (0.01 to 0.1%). The chain's CDR3 is CASQRETQYF. CDR3 in DNA: TGTGCCAGCCAGCGGGAGACCCAGTACTTC. The chain recombines TRBV28 with TRBJ2-5; a weak D match, TRBD2 (5 bases). The V gene's germline CDR1 is MDHEN and CDR2 SYDVKM. Trimming shortened V by 8 bases and J by 5 bases, and 6 bases separated the two germline ends. The CDR3 runs to 10 residues.

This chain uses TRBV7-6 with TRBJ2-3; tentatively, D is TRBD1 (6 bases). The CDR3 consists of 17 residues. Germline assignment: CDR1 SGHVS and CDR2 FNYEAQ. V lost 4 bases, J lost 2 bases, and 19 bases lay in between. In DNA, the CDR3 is TGTGCCAGCAGCTCGCAACAGGGCCTGCAAGTCACAGATACGCAGTATTTT. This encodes CASSSQQGLQVTDTQYF.

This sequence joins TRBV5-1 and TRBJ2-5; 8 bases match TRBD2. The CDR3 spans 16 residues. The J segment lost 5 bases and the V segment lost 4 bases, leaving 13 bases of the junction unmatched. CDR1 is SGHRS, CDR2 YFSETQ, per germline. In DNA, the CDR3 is TGCGCCAGCAGCCCGGGGAGCGGGAGAGGAAGGGAGACCCAGTACTTC. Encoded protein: CASSPGSGRGRETQYF. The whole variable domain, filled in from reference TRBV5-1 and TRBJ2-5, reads KAGVTQTPRYLIKTRGQQVTLSCSPISGHRSVSWYQQTPGQGLQFLFEYFSETQRNKGNFPGRFSGRQFSNSRSEMNVSTLELGDSALYLCASSPGSGRGRETQYFGPGTRLLVL.

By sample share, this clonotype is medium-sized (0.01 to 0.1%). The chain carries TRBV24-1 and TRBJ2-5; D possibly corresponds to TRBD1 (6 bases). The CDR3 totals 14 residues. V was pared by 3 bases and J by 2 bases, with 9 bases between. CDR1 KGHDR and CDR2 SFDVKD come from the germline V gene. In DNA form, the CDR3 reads TGTGCCACCAGTGATAGTCAGGGGCAAGAGACCCAGTACTTC. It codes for CATSDSQGQETQYF.

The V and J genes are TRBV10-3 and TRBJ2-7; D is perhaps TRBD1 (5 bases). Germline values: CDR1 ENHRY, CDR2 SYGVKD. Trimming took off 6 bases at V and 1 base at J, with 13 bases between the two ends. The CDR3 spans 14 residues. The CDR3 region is CAIRDMKGSYEQYF. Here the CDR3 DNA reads TGTGCCATCAGGGACATGAAGGGGTCCTACGAGCAGTACTTC.

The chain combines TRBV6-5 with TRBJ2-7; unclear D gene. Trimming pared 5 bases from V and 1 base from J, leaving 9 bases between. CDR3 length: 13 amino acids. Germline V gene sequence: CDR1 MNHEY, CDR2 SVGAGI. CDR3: CASSLGPSYEQYF. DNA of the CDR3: TGTGCCAGCAGTCTCGGTCCGTCCTACGAGCAGTACTTC.

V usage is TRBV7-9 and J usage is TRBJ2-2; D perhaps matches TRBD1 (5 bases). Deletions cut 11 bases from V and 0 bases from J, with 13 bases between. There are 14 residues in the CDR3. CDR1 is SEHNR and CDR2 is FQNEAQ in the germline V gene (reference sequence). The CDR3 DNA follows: TGTGCCGCCTCGACAGATACGAACACCGGGGAGCTGTTTTTT. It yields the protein CAASTDTNTGELFF.

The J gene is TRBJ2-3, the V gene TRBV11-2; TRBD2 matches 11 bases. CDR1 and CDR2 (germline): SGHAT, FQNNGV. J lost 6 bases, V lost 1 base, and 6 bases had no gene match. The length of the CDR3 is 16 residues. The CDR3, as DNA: TGTGCCAGCAGCTTAGCCCCGGGACTAGCGGCTGATACGCAGTATTTT. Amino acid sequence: CASSLAPGLAADTQYF.

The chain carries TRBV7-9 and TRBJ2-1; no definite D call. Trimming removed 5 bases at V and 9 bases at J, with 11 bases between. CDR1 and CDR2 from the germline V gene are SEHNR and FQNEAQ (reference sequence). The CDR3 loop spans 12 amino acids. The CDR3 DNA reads TGTGCCAGCAGCCTCACCCCCAGTGAGCAGTTCTTC. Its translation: CASSLTPSEQFF.

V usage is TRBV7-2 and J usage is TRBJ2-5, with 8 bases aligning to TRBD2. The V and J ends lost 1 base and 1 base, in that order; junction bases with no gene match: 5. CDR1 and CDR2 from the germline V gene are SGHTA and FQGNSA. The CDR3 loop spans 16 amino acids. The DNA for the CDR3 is TGTGCCAGCAGCTTAGGAAGCGGGGGCGCCCAAGAGACCCAGTACTTC. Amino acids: CASSLGSGGAQETQYF.

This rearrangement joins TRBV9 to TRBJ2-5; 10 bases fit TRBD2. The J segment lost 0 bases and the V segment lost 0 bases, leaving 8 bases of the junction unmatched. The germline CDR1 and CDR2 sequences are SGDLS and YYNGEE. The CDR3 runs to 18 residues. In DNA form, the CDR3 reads TGTGCCAGCAGCGTAGGGGCTAGCGGGGGCGCCTACCAAGAGACCCAGTACTTC. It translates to CASSVGASGGAYQETQYF.

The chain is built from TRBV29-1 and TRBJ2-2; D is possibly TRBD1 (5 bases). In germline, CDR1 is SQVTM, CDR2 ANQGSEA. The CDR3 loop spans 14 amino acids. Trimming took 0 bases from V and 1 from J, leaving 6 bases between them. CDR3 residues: CSVEEGQNTGELFF. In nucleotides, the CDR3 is TGCAGCGTTGAAGAGGGGCAGAACACCGGGGAGCTGTTTTTT.

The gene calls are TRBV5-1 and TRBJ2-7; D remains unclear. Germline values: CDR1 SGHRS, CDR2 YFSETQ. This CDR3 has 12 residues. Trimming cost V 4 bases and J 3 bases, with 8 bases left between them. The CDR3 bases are TGCGCCAGCAGCACCTGGAACTACGAGCAGTACTTC. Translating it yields CASSTWNYEQYF.

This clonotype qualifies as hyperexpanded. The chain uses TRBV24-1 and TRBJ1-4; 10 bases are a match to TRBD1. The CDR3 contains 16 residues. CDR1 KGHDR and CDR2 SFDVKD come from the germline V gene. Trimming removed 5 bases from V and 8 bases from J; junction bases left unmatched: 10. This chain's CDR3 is CATSAPGTGVKEKLFF. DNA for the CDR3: TGTGCCACCAGTGCCCCTGGGACAGGGGTGAAGGAAAAACTGTTTTTT.

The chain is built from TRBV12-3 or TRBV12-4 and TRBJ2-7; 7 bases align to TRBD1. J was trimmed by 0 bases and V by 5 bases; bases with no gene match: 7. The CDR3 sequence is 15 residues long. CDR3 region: CASSPTGTVSYEQYF. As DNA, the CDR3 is TGTGCCAGCAGTCCGACCGGGACAGTCTCCTACGAGCAGTACTTC.

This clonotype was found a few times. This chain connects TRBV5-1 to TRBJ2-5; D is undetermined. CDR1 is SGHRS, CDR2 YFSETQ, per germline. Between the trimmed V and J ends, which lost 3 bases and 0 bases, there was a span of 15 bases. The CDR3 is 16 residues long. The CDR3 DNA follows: TGCGCCAGCAGCTCACAAATGGACGTGGACCAAGAGACCCAGTACTTC. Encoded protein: CASSSQMDVDQETQYF.

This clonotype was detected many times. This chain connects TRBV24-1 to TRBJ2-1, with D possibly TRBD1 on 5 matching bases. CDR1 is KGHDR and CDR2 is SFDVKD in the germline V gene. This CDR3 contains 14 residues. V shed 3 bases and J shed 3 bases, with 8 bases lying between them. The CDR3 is CATSDGANYNEQFF. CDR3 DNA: TGTGCCACCAGTGATGGGGCCAACTACAATGAGCAGTTCTTC.

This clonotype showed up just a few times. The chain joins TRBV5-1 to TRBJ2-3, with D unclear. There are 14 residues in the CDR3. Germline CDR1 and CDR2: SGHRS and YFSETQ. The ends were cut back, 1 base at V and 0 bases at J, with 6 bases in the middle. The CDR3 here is CASSLHESTDTQYF. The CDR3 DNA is TGCGCCAGCAGCTTGCACGAGAGCACAGATACGCAGTATTTT.

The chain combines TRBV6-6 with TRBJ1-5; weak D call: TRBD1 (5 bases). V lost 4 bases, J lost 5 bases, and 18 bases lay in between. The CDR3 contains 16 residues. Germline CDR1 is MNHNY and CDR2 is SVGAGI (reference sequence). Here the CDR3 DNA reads TGTGCCAGCAGTTTTACGGCAGGGAGAAACGATCAGCCCCAGCATTTT. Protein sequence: CASSFTAGRNDQPQHF.

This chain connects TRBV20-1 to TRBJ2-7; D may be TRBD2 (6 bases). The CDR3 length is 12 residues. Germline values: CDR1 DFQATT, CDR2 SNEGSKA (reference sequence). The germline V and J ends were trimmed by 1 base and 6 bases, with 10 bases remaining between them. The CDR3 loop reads CSARGTAGEQYF. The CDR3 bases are TGCAGTGCTAGAGGTACAGCGGGCGAGCAGTACTTC.

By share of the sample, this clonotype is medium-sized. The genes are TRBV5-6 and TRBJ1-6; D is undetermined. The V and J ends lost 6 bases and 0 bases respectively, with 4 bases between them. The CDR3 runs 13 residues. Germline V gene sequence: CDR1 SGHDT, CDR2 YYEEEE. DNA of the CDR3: TGTGCCAGCAAGAGCTCCTATAATTCACCCCTCCACTTT. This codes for CASKSSYNSPLHF.

Written as DNA, the CDR3 is TGTGCCAGCAGCCAGGGACCTGACAATGAGCAGTTCTTC. Residues: CASSQGPDNEQFF. This chain joins TRBV3-1 and TRBJ2-1, with D perhaps matching TRBD1 or TRBD2 (5 bases each). V lost 3 bases and J 5 bases, leaving 8 bases between the germline ends. This CDR3 has 13 residues. Per the germline V gene, CDR1 is LGHDT and CDR2 is YNNKEL (reference sequence).

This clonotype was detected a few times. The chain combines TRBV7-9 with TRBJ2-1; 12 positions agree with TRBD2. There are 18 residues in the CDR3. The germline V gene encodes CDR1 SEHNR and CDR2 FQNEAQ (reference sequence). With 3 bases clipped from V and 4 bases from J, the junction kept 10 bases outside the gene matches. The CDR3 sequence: CASSLPHPGLAGYNEQFF. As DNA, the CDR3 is TGTGCCAGCAGCTTGCCCCATCCCGGACTAGCGGGATACAATGAGCAGTTCTTC.

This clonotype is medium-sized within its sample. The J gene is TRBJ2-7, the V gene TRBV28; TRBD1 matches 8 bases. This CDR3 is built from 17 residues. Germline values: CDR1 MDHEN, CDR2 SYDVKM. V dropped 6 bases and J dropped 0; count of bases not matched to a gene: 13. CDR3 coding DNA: TGTGCCAGCAGATTCATTACGGGACAGGTTAGCTCCTACGAGCAGTACTTC. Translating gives CASRFITGQVSSYEQYF.